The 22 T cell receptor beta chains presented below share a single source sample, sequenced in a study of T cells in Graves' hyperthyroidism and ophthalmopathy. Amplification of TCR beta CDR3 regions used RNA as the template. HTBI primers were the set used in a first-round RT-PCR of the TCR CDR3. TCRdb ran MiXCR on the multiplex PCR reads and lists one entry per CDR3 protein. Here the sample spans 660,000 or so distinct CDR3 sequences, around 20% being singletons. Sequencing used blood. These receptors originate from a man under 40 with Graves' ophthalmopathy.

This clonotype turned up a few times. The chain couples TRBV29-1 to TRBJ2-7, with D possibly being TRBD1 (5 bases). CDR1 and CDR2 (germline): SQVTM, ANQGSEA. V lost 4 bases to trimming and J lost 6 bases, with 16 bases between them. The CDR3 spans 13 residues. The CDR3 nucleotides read TGCAGCGTTGTTCAGGGTGAAAGGACCGAGCAGTACTTC. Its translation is CSVVQGERTEQYF.

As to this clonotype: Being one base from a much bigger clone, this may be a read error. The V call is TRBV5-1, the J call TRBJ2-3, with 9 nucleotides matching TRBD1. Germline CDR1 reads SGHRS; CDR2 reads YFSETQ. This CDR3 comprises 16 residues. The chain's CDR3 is CTSSWGTGQVADTQYF. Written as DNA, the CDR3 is TGCACCAGCAGCTGGGGGACAGGGCAAGTCGCAGATACGCAGTATTTT.

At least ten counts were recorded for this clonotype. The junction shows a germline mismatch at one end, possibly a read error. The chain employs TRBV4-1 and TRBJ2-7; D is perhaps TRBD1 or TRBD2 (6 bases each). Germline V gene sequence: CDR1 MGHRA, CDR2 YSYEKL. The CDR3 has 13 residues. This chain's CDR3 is CASSQGGSYEQYF. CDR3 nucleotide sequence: TGTGCCAGCAGCCAAGGGGGGTCCTACGAGCAGTACTTC.

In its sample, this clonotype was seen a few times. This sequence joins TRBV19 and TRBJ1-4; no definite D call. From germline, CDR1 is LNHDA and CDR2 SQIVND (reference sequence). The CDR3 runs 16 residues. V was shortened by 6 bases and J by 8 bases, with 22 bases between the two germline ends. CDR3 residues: CASRLTSQGIREKLFF. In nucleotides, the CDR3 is TGTGCCAGTAGACTGACAAGTCAAGGTATTCGAGAAAAACTGTTTTTT.

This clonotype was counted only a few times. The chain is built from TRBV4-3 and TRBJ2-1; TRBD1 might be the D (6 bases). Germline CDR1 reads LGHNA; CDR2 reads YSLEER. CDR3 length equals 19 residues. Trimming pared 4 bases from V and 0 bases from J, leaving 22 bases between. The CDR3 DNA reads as TGCGCCAGCAGCCGCACTCTCCTCACAGCGGACAGCTCCTACAATGAGCAGTTCTTC. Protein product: CASSRTLLTADSSYNEQFF.

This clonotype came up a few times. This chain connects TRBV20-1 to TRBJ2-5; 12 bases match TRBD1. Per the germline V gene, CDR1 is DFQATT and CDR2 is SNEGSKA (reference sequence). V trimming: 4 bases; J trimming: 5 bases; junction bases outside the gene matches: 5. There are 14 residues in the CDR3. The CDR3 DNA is TGCAGTGCTACGGGACAGGGGGCAACGGAGACCCAGTACTTC. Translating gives CSATGQGATETQYF.

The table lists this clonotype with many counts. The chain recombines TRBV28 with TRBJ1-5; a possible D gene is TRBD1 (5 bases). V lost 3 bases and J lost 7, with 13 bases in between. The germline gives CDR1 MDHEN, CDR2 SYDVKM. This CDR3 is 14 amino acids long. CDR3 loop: CASSFGQGWQPQHF. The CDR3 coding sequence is TGTGCCAGCAGTTTCGGGCAGGGATGGCAGCCCCAGCATTTT. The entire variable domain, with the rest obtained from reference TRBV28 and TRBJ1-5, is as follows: DVKVTQSSRYLVKRTGEKVFLECVQDMDHENMFWYRQDPGLGLRLIYFSYDVKMKEKGDIPEGYSVSREKKERFSLILESASTNQTSMYLCASSFGQGWQPQHFGDGTRLSIL.

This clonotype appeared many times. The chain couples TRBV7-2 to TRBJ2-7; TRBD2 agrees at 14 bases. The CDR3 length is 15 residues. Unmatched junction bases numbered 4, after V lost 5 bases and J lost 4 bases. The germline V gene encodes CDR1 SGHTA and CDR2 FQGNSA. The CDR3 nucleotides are TGTGCCAGCAGCGCGGGACTAGCGGGAGTATACGAGCAGTACTTC. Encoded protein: CASSAGLAGVYEQYF.

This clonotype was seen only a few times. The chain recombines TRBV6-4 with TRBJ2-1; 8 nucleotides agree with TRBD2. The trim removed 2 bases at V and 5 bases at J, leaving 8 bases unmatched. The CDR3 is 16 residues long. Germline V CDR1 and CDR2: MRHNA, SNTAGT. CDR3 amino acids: CASSDRGGVGHNEQFF. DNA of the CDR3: TGTGCCAGCAGTGACCGGGGGGGGGTAGGCCACAATGAGCAGTTCTTC.

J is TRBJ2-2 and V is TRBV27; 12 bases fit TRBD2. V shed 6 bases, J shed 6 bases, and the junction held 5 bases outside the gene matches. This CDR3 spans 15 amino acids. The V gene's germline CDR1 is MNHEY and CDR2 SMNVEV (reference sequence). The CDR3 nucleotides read TGTGCCAGCAGCGGGTCTAGCGGGAGGGCCGGGGAGCTGTTTTTT. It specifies CASSGSSGRAGELFF.

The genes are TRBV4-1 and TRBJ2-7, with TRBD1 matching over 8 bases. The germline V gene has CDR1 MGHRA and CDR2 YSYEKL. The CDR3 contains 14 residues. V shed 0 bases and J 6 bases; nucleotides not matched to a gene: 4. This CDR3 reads CASSQEDRGGEQYF. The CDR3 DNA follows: TGCGCCAGCAGCCAAGAAGACAGGGGAGGCGAGCAGTACTTC.

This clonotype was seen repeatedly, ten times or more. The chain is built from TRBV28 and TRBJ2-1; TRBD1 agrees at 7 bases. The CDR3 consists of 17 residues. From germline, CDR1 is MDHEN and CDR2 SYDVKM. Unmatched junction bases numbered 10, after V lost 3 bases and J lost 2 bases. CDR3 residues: CASSFYPGQRPYNEQFF. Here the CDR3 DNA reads TGTGCCAGCAGTTTTTATCCGGGACAGAGACCCTACAATGAGCAGTTCTTC.

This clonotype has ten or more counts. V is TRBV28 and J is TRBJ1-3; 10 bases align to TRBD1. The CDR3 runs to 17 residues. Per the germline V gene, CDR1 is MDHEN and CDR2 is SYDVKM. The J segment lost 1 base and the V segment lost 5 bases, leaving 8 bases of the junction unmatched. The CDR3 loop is CASSAGTGAFSGNTIYF. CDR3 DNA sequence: TGTGCCAGCAGTGCTGGGACAGGGGCATTTTCTGGAAACACCATATATTTT.

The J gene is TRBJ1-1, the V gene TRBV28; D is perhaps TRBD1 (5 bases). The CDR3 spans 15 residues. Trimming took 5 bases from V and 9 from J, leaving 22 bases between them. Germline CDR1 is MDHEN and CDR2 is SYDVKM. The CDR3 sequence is CASSPGAGGAMKAFF. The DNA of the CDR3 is TGTGCCAGCAGTCCGGGTGCGGGAGGGGCCATGAAAGCTTTCTTT.

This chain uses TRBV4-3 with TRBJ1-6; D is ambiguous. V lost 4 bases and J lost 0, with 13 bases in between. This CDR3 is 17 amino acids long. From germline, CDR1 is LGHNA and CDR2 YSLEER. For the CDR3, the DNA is TGCGCCAGCAGCCCAACCGAGGCTAGCTCCTATAATTCACCCCTCCACTTT. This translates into CASSPTEASSYNSPLHF.

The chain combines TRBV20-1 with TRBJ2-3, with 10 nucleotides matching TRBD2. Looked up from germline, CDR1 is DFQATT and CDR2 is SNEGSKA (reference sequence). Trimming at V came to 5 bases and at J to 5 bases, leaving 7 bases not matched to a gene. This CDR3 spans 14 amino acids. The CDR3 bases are TGCAGTGCTCATCTAGCGGGAGTAGTAGATACGCAGTATTTT. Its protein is CSAHLAGVVDTQYF.

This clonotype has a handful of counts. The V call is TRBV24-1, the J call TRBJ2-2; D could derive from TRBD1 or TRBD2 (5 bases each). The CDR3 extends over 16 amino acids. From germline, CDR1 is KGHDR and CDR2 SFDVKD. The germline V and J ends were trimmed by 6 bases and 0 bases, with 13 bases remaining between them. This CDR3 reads CATSSSGTANTGELFF. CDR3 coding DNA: TGTGCCACCAGTTCTTCCGGGACGGCGAACACCGGGGAGCTGTTTTTT.

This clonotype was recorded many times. The DNA of the CDR3 is TGTGCCAGCAGCTTAGGTCAACAGGGTAAAGGCTACACCTTC. As protein: CASSLGQQGKGYTF. The chain links TRBV7-2 to TRBJ1-2, with D tentatively TRBD1 (6 bases). CDR3 size: 14 residues. In germline, CDR1 is SGHTA, CDR2 FQGNSA. V lost 1 base and J lost 8, with 14 bases in between.

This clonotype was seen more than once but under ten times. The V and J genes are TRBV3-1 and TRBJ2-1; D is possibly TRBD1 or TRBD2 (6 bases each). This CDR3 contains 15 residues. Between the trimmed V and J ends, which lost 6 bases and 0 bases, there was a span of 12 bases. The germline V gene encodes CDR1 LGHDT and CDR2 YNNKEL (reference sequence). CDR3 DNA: TGTGCCAGCAGTCCACAGGGAGGCTCCTACAATGAGCAGTTCTTC. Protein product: CASSPQGGSYNEQFF.

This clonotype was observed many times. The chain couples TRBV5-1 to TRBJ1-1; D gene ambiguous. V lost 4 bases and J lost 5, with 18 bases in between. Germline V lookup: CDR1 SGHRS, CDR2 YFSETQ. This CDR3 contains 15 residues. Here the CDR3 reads CASSAKGREVTEAFF. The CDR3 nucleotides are TGCGCCAGCAGCGCTAAAGGGAGGGAGGTGACTGAAGCTTTCTTT. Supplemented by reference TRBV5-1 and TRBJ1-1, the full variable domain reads KAGVTQTPRYLIKTRGQQVTLSCSPISGHRSVSWYQQTPGQGLQFLFEYFSETQRNKGNFPGRFSGRQFSNSRSEMNVSTLELGDSALYLCASSAKGREVTEAFFGQGTRLTVV.

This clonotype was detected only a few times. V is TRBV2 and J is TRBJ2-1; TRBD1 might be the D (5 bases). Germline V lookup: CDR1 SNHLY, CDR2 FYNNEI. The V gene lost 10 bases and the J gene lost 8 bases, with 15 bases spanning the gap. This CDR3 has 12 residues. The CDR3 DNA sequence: TGTGCCATAAAACGTGGGGCGGATGAGCAGTTCTTC. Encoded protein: CAIKRGADEQFF.

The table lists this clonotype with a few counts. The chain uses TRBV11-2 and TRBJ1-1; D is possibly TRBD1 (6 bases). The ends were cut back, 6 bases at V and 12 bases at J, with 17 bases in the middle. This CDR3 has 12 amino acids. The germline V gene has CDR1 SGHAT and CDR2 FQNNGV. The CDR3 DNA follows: TGTGCCAGCAGTAGGGCCGAGGGGACAACTTTCTTT. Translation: CASSRAEGTTFF. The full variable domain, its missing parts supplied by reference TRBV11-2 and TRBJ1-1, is EAGVAQSPRYKIIEKRQSVAFWCNPISGHATLYWYQQILGQGPKLLIQFQNNGVVDDSQLPKDRFSAERLKGVDSTLKIQPAKLEDSAVYLCASSRAEGTTFFGQGTRLTVV.